This T cell receptor beta chain was sequenced during a study of post-analysis software for immune sequencing data. Overall study: Progressive-relapsing, secondary progressive and relapsing-remitting multiple sclerosis were among the disease courses included.

Unique-molecular-identifier-tagged TCR beta cDNA libraries were used. T cells, roughly 0.9 to 11 million of them, yielded approximately 530,000 cDNA molecules. One entry per CDR3 protein, called by TCRdb with MiXCR from the PCR reads. The table lists hundreds of thousands of distinct CDR3 sequences, 55% to 60% of them singletons, with 10% to 12% in the top ten. General study points: Controls showed lower frequencies than patients for five TRBV segments, and TRBV5-6, TRBV5-1 and TRBV20-1 were among these. Multiple sclerosis patients showed significantly lower normalized Chao1 diversity than controls did.

On this clonotype: The antigen is undetermined.

CDR1 is SEHNR, CDR2 FQNEAQ, per germline (reference sequence). There are 13 residues in the CDR3. The V end lost 1 base, the J end lost 11 bases, and 14 bases lay between the germline ends. This clonotype was obtained from a girl aged 2-9 years with multiple sclerosis. V gene TRBV7-9 combines with J gene TRBJ1-2; TRBD1 is a possible D gene (5 bases). Sequencing was done on a sample of blood. The CDR3 nucleotides read TGTGCCAGCAGCTTAGTTGAGACAGCCTCTTACACCTTC. Encoded protein: CASSLVETASYTF.